A single TCR beta chain is shown here with its context. Repertoires were generated with immunoSEQ multiplex PCR, while TCRdb's copy carries only in-frame clones and drops some. The sample has about 120,000 clones, approximately 94% seen once. This sample stems from a study of control samples from healthy donors and cancer patients. Germline CDR1 GTSNPN, CDR2 SVGIG (reference sequence). Trimming removed 5 bases from V and 2 bases from J; junction bases left unmatched: 4. The CDR3 extends over 15 amino acids. Material: blood. The clonotype comes from a man between 25 and 39 years old in good health. This sequence joins TRBV30 and TRBJ2-3, with 13 bases that match TRBD2. For the CDR3, the DNA is TGTGCCTGGGAGACTAGCGGGGGGCTCACAGATACGCAGTATTTT. The encoded protein is CAWETSGGLTDTQYF.